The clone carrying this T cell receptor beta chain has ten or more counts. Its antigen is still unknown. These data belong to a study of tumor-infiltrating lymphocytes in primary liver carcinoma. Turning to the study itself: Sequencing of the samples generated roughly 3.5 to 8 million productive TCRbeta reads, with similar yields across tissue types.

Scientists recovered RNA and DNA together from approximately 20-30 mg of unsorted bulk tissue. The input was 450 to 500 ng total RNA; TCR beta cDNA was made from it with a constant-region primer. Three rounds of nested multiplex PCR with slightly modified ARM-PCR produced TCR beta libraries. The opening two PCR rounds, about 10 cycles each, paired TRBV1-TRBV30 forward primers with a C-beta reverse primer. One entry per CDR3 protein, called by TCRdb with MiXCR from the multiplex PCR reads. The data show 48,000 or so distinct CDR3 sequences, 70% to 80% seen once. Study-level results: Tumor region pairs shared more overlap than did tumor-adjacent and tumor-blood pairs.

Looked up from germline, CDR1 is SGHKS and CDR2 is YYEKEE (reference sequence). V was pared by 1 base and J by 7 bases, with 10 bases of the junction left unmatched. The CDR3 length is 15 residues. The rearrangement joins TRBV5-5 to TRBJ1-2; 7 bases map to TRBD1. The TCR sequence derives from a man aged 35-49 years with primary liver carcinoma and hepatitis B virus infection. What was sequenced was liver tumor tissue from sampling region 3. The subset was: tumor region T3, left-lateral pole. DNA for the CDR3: TGTGCCAGCAGCTTGCAGGGGACAGCTTACGGTGGCTACACCTTC. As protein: CASSLQGTAYGGYTF.